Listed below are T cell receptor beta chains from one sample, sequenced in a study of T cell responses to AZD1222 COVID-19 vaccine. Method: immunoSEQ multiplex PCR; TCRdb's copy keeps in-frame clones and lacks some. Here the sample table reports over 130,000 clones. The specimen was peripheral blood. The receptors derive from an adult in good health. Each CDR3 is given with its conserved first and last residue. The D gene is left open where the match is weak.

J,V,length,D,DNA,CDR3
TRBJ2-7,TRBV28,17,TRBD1,TGTGCCAGCAGTCCTTCCTCCACAGGGGGGCGAACCTACGAGCAGTACTTC,CASSPSSTGGRTYEQYF
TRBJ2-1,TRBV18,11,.,TGTGCCAGCTCACCACACAATGAGCAGTTCTTC,CASSPHNEQFF
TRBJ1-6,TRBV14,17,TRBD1,TGTGCCAGCAGTCATTACCGGGACAGGGGCTATAATTCACCCCTCCACTTT,CASSHYRDRGYNSPLHF
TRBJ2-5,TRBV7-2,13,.,TGTGCCAGCAATCTAGGGCGGCAAGAGACCCAGTACTTC,CASNLGRQETQYF
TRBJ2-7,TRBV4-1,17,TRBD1,TGCGCCAGCAGCCAAGAACATAAACAGGGGGGAACCTACGAGCAGTACTTC,CASSQEHKQGGTYEQYF
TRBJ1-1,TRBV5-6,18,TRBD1,TGTGCCAGCAGCTGGGCCCCCAGGGGGCGGGGGGGGAACACTGAAGCTTTCTTT,CASSWAPRGRGGNTEAFF
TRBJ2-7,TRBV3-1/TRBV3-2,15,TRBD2,TGTGCCAGCAGCCAGCAAGCGGGGGGGAACTACGAGCAGTACTTC,CASSQQAGGNYEQYF
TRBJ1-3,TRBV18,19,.,TGTGCCAGCTCCGCCCTGGGGACCTTCAAAAGGGGAACTGGAAACACCATATATTTT,CASSALGTFKRGTGNTIYF
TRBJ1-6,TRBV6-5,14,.,TGTGCCAGCAGTTACTCGTTTACGGATTCACCCCTCCACTTT,CASSYSFTDSPLHF
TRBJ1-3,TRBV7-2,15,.,TGTGCCAGCAGCTTAGTTTCAGTGACTGGAAACACCATATATTTT,CASSLVSVTGNTIYF
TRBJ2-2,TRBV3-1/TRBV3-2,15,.,TGTGCCAGCAGCCCCCTCGTCGGGCGGACCGGGGAGCTGTTTTTT,CASSPLVGRTGELFF
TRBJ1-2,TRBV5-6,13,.,TGTGCCAGCAGCGCACAGGGAAGCTATGGCTACACCTTC,CASSAQGSYGYTF
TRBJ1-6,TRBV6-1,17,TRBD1,TGTGCCAGCAGTGAAACGGTGGGGACAGAAGTTGATTCACCCCTCCACTTT,CASSETVGTEVDSPLHF
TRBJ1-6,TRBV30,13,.,TGTGCCTGGAGTGGGGGGCCATATATTGCCCTCCACTTT,CAWSGGPYIALHF
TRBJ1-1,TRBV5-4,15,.,TGTGCCAGCAGCCCTGACGCAAGCATGGGGACTGAAGCTTTCTTT,CASSPDASMGTEAFF
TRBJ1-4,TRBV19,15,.,TGTGCCAGTAGTATTTTGGGGGAAGAGAATGAAAAACTGTTTTTT,CASSILGEENEKLFF